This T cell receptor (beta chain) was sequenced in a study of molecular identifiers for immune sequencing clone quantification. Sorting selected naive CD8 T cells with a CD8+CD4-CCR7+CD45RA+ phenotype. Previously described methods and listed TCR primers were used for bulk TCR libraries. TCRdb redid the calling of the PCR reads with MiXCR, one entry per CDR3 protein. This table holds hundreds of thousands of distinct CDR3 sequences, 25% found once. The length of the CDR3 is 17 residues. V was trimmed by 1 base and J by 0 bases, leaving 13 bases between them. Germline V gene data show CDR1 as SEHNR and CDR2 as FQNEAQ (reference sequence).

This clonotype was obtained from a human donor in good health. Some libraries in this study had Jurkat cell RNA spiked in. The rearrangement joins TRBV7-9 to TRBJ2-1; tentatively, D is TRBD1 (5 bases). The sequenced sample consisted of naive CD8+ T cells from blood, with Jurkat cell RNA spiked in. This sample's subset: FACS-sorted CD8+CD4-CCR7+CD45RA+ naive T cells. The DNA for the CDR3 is TGTGCCAGCAGCTTAGTTGCACAGGCAAGCTCCTACAATGAGCAGTTCTTC. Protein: CASSLVAQASSYNEQFF.